This T cell receptor beta chain was sequenced in a study of T cell responses to AZD1222 COVID-19 vaccine. Regarding the study as a whole: The study reported that nearly half of spike-specific TCRs target unmutated variant regions. The study found vaccine-associated CD4 TCRs spanning spike, dominant at 160-218 and 743-854. The study sampled repertoires only after the peak T cell response.

Method: immunoSEQ multiplex PCR; TCRdb's copy keeps in-frame clones and lacks some. The repertoire consists of 80,000 to 90,000 clones, with more than 70% occurring once and the leading ten covering around 2.2%. The CDR3 runs to 19 residues. Germline CDR1 reads SGHDN; CDR2 reads FVKESK. Losses at the gene ends were 0 bases for V and 3 bases for J; bases not matched to a gene: 9. As concerns this clone: Its antigen is still unknown.

The TCR was taken from an adult in good health. The sequencing used peripheral blood, collected on day 0 of AZD1222 vaccination. V and J are TRBV14 and TRBJ2-1, with 12 bases that match TRBD2. The CDR3 here is CASSQDWLAGGAYYNEQFF. In DNA, the CDR3 is TGTGCCAGCAGCCAAGATTGGCTAGCGGGAGGGGCTTACTACAATGAGCAGTTCTTC. The full variable domain, in which reference TRBV14 and TRBJ2-1 provide the parts outside the CDR3, is EAGVTQFPSHSVIEKGQTVTLRCDPISGHDNLYWYRRVMGKEIKFLLHFVKESKQDESGMPNNRFLAERTGGTYSTLKVQPAELEDSGVYFCASSQDWLAGGAYYNEQFFGPGTRLTVL.